This T cell receptor (beta chain) stems from a study of shared clonotypes between healthy human individuals (TCRdb year 2020). Broadly, across the study: A couple of women and a few men aged 18 to 49 years were included in the cohort. For each donor, CD4 naive and CD4 memory were each run on three plates, CD8 naive on two plates, and CD8 memory on one plate. Blood TCR repertoires of a handful of healthy adults were deeply sequenced to estimate repertoire size and the extent of clonotype sharing between individuals. To increase sequencing depth and limit assay-specific biases, different laboratories used diverse techniques to prepare libraries and sequence TCR repertoires. Between about 0.85 and 9.5 billion PBMCs per donor were obtained by leukapheresis.

In this sample, this clone turned up once. Its antigen is unknown. Base qualities are not at hand, and no much larger clone is one base apart. Using the deep immunoSEQ assay, TCR CDR3 regions were amplified from genomic DNA by multiplex PCR. Extracted genomic DNA from each cell subset was distributed evenly across all wells of several immunoSEQ 96-well plates, and each plate was treated as a replicate. Each replicate PCR for sorted subsets received roughly 0.2 ug genomic DNA, equal to about 29,000 T cell genomes. Purified libraries were measured with a Qubit 3.0 fluorometer, size-checked on a Bioanalyzer 2100, and measured again with the KAPA Library Quantification kit. Each immunoSEQ 96-well plate was sequenced on its own single-read 150-cycle Illumina NextSeq 550 flow cell. Under the source paper's analysis protocol: The immunoSEQ output contained only junctional sequences without quality scores, so filtering could not match that applied to full-length reads. To assign V/J genes and CDR3, sequences were annotated using PyIR, a Python wrapper for IgBLAST v1.9, with IMGT germline references. Reads with weak V/J assignments (E-value above 1e-6), missing CDR3, stop codons, out-of-frame junctions, or ambiguous translated residues were removed. V3J clonotypes were defined as sequences sharing an identical inferred V gene, J gene, and CDR3 amino acid sequence. The percentage overlap between two repertoires was calculated by dividing the number of shared unique clonotypes by the size of the smaller repertoire. RTK rarefaction, the Chao1 estimator, and Recon v2.1 estimates of unobserved clonotypes were used to assess repertoire richness. Generation probabilities for all TCRbeta clonotypes obtained by the gDNA method from a few donors were computed using OLGA. The clones in this table, taken by TCRdb from immuneACCESS, are in-frame only. Not every clone is retained; where verified, under half of the shortfall comes from an unresolved V gene, and the cause of the rest is unknown. The V and J calls and clone size were taken over from that table, and D and trimming were inferred from the DNA. The sample contains around 2.3 million clones, approximately 96% of them found a single time. The ten largest make up roughly 0.13% of the sample.

What the research found in general, with its limitations: Rarefaction of sorted-subset datasets indicated incomplete sequencing despite the large sequencing depth. Across a handful of donors, roughly 5.4% of naive CD4, 3% to 4% of naive CD8, around 2.1% of memory CD4, and approximately 0.4% of memory CD8 clonotypes were shared. Compared with non-shared clonotypes, the clonotypes found in all four sorted-subset donors had higher generation probabilities. Sampling was restricted to blood, and TCR repertoires in tissues likely differ from the TCR repertoires found in blood. Larger estimated clonotype richness was generally found for naive subsets than for memory subsets. Pairwise subsampling led to the expectation that sequencing depth would affect the degree of clonotype sharing among donors. The small number of donors limited the genetic and exposure-history diversity represented.

Based on the germline V gene, the CDR1 and CDR2 sequences are MNHEY and SVGAGI. V is pared back by 4 bases and J by 9 bases, with 13 bases lying between the germline termini. Taken from cysteine to phenylalanine, the CDR3 has 13 residues. Of all the DNA, just the CDR3 is kept, 39 bases in frame from base 1. The donors were healthy, HIV-negative adults with no recently reported acute infections or vaccinations. Only Caucasian adults living in Nashville, Tennessee, USA were represented among the donors. CD4+ T cells were enriched by magnetic negative selection; naive cells were then positively selected on CD45RA, and the negative fraction formed the memory subset. After blood collection by leukapheresis, PBMCs were isolated using Ficoll-Histopaque density gradient centrifugation and then cryopreserved in the vapor phase of liquid nitrogen. Analytical flow cytometry was used to check the purity and quantity of each magnetically sorted T cell population. Each sorted fraction had its genomic DNA isolated and then quantified by UV absorbance on a Nanodrop 2000c.

This sequence was found in a man between 18 and 35 years old in good health. Here the chain combines TRBV6-5 and TRBJ2-4; possibly the D gene is TRBD2, per 5 matching bases. Input material: naive CD4+ T cells sorted from blood. The sample's cell subset or site label is to be understood as: CD45RA+ positively selected. The nucleotides are TGTGCCAGCAGTTTGGGGAGCCCGGGCATTCAGTACTTC. Translated, it gives CASSLGSPGIQYF.